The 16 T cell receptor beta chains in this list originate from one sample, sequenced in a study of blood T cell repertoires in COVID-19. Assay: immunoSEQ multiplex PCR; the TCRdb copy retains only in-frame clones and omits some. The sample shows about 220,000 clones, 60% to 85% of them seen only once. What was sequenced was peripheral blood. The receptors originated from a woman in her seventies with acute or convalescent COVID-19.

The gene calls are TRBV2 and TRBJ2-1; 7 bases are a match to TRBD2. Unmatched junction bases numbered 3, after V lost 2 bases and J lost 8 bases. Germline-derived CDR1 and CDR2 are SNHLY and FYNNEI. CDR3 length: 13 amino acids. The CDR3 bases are TGTGCCAGCAGTGAATTCCGGGGGGATGAGCAGTTCTTC. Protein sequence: CASSEFRGDEQFF.

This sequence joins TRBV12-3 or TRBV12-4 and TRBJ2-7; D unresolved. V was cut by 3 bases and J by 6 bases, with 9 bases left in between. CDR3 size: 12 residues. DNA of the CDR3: TGTGCCAGCAGTTTCCAGTCAGGCGAGCAGTACTTC. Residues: CASSFQSGEQYF.

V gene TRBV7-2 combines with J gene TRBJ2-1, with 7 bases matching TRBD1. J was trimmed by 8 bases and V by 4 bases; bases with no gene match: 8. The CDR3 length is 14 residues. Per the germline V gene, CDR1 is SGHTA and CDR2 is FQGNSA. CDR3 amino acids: CASSSSRRGHEQFF. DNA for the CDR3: TGTGCCAGCAGCTCTAGCAGAAGGGGGCATGAGCAGTTCTTC. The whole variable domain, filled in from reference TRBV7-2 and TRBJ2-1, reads GAGVSQSPSNKVTEKGKDVELRCDPISGHTALYWYRQSLGQGLEFLIYFQGNSAPDKSGLPSDRFSAERTGGSVSTLTIQRTQQEDSAVYLCASSSSRRGHEQFFGPGTRLTVL.

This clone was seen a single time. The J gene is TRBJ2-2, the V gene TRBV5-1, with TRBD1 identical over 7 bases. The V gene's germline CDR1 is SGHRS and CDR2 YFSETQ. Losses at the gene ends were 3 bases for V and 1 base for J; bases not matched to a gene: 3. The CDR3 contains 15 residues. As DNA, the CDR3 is TGCGCCAGCAGCTGGGGGACAGAGAACACCGGGGAGCTGTTTTTT. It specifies CASSWGTENTGELFF.

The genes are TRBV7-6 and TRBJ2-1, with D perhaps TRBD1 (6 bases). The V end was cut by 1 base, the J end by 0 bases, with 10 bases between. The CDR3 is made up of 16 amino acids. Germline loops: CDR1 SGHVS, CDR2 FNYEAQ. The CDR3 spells CASSLGGTSSYNEQFF. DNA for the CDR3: TGTGCCAGCAGCTTAGGGGGGACAAGCTCCTACAATGAGCAGTTCTTC.

The DNA of the CDR3 is TGTGCCAGCTCACCACGGGAAGACGGGGCGGGGGAGCAGTACGTC. Amino acids: CASSPREDGAGEQYV. The chain joins TRBV18 to TRBJ2-7, with a weak D call TRBD2 (6 bases). Germline V gene lookup returns CDR1 KGHSH and CDR2 LQKENI. The CDR3 totals 15 residues. The V end lost 1 base, the J end lost 7 bases, and 17 bases lay between the germline ends.

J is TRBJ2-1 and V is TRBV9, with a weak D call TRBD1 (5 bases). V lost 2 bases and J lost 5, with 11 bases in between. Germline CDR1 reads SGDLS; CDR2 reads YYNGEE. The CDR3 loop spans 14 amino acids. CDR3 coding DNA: TGTGCCAGCAGCGTCGGACACGCGAACAATGAGCAGTTCTTC. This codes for CASSVGHANNEQFF.

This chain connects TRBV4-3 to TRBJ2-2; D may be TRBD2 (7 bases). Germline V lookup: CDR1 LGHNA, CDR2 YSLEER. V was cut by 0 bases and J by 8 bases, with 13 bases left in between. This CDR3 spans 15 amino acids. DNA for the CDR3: TGCGCCAGCAGCCAAGATGTCGGGGGGCGTGGGGAGCTGTTTTTT. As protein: CASSQDVGGRGELFF.

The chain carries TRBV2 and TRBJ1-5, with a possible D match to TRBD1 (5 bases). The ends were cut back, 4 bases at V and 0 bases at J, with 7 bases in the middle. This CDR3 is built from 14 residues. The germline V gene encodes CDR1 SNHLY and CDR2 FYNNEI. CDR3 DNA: TGTGCCAGCAGTGGACAGAATAGCAATCAGCCCCAGCATTTT. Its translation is CASSGQNSNQPQHF.

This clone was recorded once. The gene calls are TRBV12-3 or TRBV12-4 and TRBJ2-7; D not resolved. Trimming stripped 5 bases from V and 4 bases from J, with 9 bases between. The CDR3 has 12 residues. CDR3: CASSLNRYEQYF. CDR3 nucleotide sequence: TGTGCCAGCAGTCTGAATCGGTACGAGCAGTACTTC.

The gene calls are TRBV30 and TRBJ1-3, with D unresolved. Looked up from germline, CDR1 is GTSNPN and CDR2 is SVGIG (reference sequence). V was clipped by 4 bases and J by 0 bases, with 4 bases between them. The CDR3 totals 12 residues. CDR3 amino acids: CAWTSSGNTIYF. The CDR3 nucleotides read TGTGCCTGGACGAGCTCTGGAAACACCATATATTTT.

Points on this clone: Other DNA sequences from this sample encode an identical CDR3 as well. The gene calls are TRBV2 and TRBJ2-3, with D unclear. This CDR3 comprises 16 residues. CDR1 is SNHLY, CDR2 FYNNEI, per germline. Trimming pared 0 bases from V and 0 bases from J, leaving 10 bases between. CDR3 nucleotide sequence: TGTGCCAGCAGTGAAGCACCAAGCACTAGCACAGATACGCAGTATTTT. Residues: CASSEAPSTSTDTQYF.

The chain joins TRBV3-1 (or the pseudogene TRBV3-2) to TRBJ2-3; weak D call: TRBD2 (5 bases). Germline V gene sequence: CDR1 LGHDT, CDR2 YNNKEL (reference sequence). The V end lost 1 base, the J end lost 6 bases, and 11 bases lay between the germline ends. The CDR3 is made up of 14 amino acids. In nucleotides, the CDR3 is TGTGCCAGCAGCCAAGGACTAAGCGGCGATACGCAGTATTTT. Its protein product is CASSQGLSGDTQYF.

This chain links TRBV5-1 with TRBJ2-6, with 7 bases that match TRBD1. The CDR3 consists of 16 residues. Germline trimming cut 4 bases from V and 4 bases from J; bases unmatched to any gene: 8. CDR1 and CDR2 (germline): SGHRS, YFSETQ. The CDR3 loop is CASSELQGFGANVLTF. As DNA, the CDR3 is TGCGCCAGCAGCGAACTACAGGGGTTCGGGGCCAACGTCCTGACTTTC.

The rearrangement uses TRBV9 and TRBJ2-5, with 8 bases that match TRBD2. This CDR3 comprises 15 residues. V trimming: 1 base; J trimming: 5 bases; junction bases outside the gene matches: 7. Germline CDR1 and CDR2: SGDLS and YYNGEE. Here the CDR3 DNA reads TGTGCCAGCAGCGTAACGGCCCGGGAGGGGGAGACCCAGTACTTC. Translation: CASSVTAREGETQYF.

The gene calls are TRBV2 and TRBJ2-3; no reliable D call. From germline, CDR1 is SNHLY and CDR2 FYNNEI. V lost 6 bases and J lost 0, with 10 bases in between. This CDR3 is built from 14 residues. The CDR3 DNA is TGTGCCAGCAGAGCCGGAGTTAGCACAGATACGCAGTATTTT. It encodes CASRAGVSTDTQYF.